The 2 T cell receptor beta chains below were found in one sample sequenced in a study of cytomegalovirus exposure and HLA in healthy donors. Primers: 60 Vbeta forward and 13 Jbeta reverse. Assay used: immunoSEQ multiplex PCR; TCRdb lists only in-frame clones, some missing. The data show about 220,000 clones, about 81% seen once. Sequenced input: PBMCs. All receptors come from a man aged 40-55 years in good health and CMV-seropositive.

The J gene is TRBJ1-4, the V gene TRBV11-1; D perhaps matches TRBD1 (6 bases). CDR1 is SGHAT, CDR2 FQDESV, per germline (reference sequence). The length of the CDR3 is 14 residues. The ends were cut back, 4 bases at V and 0 bases at J, with 6 bases in the middle. The chain's CDR3 is CASSWTATNEKLFF. The CDR3 nucleotides are TGTGCCAGCAGCTGGACAGCAACTAATGAAAAACTGTTTTTT.

This clone showed up just once. CDR3 bases: TGCAGCGTTGAAGATCCCCATACCGGGATAACCCCCGGGGAGCTGTTTTTT. This codes for CSVEDPHTGITPGELFF. The genes are TRBV29-1 and TRBJ2-2, with D possibly TRBD2 on 5 matching bases. Deletions cut 0 bases from V and 6 bases from J, with 20 bases between. CDR1 is SQVTM, CDR2 ANQGSEA, per germline. The CDR3 sequence is 17 residues long.